This T cell receptor (beta chain) was retrieved from a study of graft-versus-host responses after intestinal transplantation. Study-level points and caveats: Early declines in HvG clones that occurred post-transplant were associated with peak circulating GvH clone levels. The marrow of recipients harbored GvH clones, and ileum or blood showed some of them first.

The trim removed 0 bases at V and 3 bases at J, leaving 6 bases unmatched. The CDR3 sequence is 16 residues long. CDR1 and CDR2 (germline): SGHTA, FQGNSA. This clone was observed a single time. Its antigen remains unidentified. Clones were read by immunoSEQ multiplex PCR, and TCRdb kept only the in-frame ones, dropping some. The sample holds some 100,000 clones, about nine tenths seen once. The genes are TRBV7-2 and TRBJ2-7, with 9 bases identical to TRBD1. The receptor was derived from a human donor who was the organ donor for an intestinal transplant. Specimen: unstimulated CD8+ T cells sorted from spleen or lymph node cells, collected before transplant. In nucleotides, the CDR3 is TGTGCCAGCAGCTTAGCGGGAGTGGACAGGGGCTACGAGCAGTACTTC. Its translation is CASSLAGVDRGYEQYF.